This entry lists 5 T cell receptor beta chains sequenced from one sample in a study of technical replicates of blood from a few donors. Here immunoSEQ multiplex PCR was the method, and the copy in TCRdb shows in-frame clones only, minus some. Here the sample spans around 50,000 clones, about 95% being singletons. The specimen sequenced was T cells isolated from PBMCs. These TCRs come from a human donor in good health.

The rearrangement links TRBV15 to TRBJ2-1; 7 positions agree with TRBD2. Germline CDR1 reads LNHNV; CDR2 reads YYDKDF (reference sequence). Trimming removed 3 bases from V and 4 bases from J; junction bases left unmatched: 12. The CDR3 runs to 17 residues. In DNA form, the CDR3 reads TGTGCCACCAGCAGTGAAATACTAGCGAGAACATACAATGAGCAGTTCTTC. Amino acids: CATSSEILARTYNEQFF. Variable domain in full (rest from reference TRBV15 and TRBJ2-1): DAMVIQNPRYQVTQFGKPVTLSCSQTLNHNVMYWYQQKSSQAPKLLFHYYDKDFNNEADTPDNFQSRRPNTSFCFLDIRSPGLGDTAMYLCATSSEILARTYNEQFFGPGTRLTVL.

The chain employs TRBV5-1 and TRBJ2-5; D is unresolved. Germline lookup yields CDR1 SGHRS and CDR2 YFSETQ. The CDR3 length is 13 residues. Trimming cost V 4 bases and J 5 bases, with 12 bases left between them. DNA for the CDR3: TGCGCCAGCAGCCCAGACGGCAGGGAGACCCAGTACTTC. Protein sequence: CASSPDGRETQYF.

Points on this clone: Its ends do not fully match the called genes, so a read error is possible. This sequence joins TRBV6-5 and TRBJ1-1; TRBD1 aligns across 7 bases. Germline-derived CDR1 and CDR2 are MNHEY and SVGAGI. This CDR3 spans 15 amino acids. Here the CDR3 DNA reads TGTGCCAGCAGACACGAGGGACAGTTGGGTACTGAAGTTTTCTTT. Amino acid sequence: CASRHEGQLGTEVFF.

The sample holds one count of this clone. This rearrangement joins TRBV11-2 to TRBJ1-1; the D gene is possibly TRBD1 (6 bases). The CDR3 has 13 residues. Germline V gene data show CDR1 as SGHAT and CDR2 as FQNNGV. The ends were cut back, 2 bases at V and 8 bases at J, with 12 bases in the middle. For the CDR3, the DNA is TGTGCCAGCAGCTTATTCCAGGGGCGGGAAGCTTTCTTT. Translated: CASSLFQGREAFF.

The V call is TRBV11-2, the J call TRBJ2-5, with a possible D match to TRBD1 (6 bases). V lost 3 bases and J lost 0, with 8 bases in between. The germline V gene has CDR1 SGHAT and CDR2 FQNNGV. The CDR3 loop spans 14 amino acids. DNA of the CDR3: TGTGCCAGCAGCTTGGACAGTTACCAAGAGACCCAGTACTTC. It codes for CASSLDSYQETQYF.